The 11 T cell receptor beta chains given below trace back to one sample, sequenced in a study of CD8 T cells in ankylosing spondylitis. The study, taken as a whole, reports: A motif in TCR beta, a set of about 8 highly homologous variants, appeared characteristic of ankylosing spondylitis blood.

Their cognate antigens are unknown. TCRdb redid the calling of the 5' RACE reads with MiXCR, one entry per CDR3 protein. The data contain 450,000 to 550,000 distinct CDR3 sequences, about 5% of them singletons. Material: blood, either unsorted or a sorted T cell fraction (not recorded which). These receptors were collected from a male donor with ankylosing spondylitis.

This clonotype came up many times. The chain couples TRBV12-3 or TRBV12-4 to TRBJ1-1; D possibly corresponds to TRBD1 (5 bases). The V and J ends lost 7 bases and 3 bases respectively, with 6 bases between them. The CDR3 is 11 amino acids. In DNA form, the CDR3 reads TGTGCCAGCAAGGGGTACACTGAAGCTTTCTTT. Its translation: CASKGYTEAFF.

Ten or more counts support this clonotype. The gene calls are TRBV28 and TRBJ2-6; D gene ambiguous. Germline CDR1 and CDR2: MDHEN and SYDVKM. This CDR3 contains 17 residues. V lost 3 bases and J 1 base, leaving 13 bases between the germline ends. CDR3 protein: CASSFNIVGSGANVLTF. The DNA for the CDR3 is TGTGCCAGCAGTTTCAATATCGTCGGGTCTGGGGCCAACGTCCTGACTTTC.

This clonotype was observed a handful of times. This chain connects TRBV24-1 to TRBJ2-7, with 8 bases aligning to TRBD1. The junction had 3 bases not matched to a gene; V was cut back by 4 bases and J by 2 bases. Per germline, CDR1 KGHDR and CDR2 SFDVKD. The CDR3 sequence is 14 residues long. CDR3: CATSETGDPYEQYF. CDR3 DNA sequence: TGTGCCACCAGTGAGACAGGGGACCCCTACGAGCAGTACTTC.

This clonotype came up many times. The J gene is TRBJ2-5, the V gene TRBV20-1; no firm D call. The germline CDR1 and CDR2 sequences are DFQATT and SNEGSKA (reference sequence). The CDR3 has 12 amino acids. V lost 0 bases to trimming and J lost 6 bases, with 8 bases between them. Here the CDR3 DNA reads TGCAGTGCTAGAGATGTGAAGAAGACCCAGTACTTC. This encodes CSARDVKKTQYF.

This clonotype showed up many times. The chain couples TRBV6-5 to TRBJ1-1; D uncertain. Germline V gene sequence: CDR1 MNHEY, CDR2 SVGAGI. V lost 2 bases and J 1 base, leaving 5 bases between the germline ends. This CDR3 is built from 13 residues. The CDR3 sequence: CASSYRWNTEAFF. For the CDR3, the DNA is TGTGCCAGCAGTTACCGGTGGAACACTGAAGCTTTCTTT.

V gene TRBV20-1 combines with J gene TRBJ1-1; D might be TRBD1 (5 bases). V lost 1 base and J 0 bases, leaving 12 bases between the germline ends. This CDR3 contains 15 residues. Germline assignment: CDR1 DFQATT and CDR2 SNEGSKA (reference sequence). The CDR3 loop is CSARVRDRLNTEAFF. The CDR3 DNA is TGCAGTGCTAGAGTCCGGGACCGCCTGAACACTGAAGCTTTCTTT.

This chain uses TRBV21-1 with TRBJ1-1. TRBV21-1 is labeled a pseudogene. This CDR3 contains 15 residues. In DNA form, the CDR3 reads TGTGCCAGCAGCAAAGACGCGAGCATGAACACTGAAGCTTTCTTT. The encoded protein is CASSKDASMNTEAFF.

In its sample, this clonotype was seen many times. The chain combines TRBV6-5 with TRBJ2-1, with TRBD2 matching over 9 bases. Germline CDR1 reads MNHEY; CDR2 reads SVGAGI. V lost 2 bases and J lost 0; bases outside the gene matches: 2. CDR3 size: 16 residues. The CDR3 DNA is TGTGCCAGCAGTTACCTTAGCGGGGGCTCCTACAATGAGCAGTTCTTC. It yields the protein CASSYLSGGSYNEQFF.

The chain joins TRBV19 to TRBJ2-3; D is uncertain. Germline values: CDR1 LNHDA, CDR2 SQIVND (reference sequence). The V and J ends lost 7 bases and 0 bases respectively, with 14 bases between them. This CDR3 has 15 amino acids. The CDR3: CASNPRLFSTDTQYF. In DNA, the CDR3 is TGTGCCAGTAATCCTCGGCTATTCAGCACAGATACGCAGTATTTT.

This clonotype has a count of ten or more. CDR3 in DNA: TGTGCCAGCAGTCGGGGGGCTCAGCCCCAGCATTTT. Residues: CASSRGAQPQHF. The chain employs TRBV6-2 or TRBV6-3 and TRBJ1-5; maybe TRBD1 (6 bases). Germline loops: CDR1 MNHEY, CDR2 SVGEGT. V lost 5 bases and J lost 6, with 8 bases in between. The CDR3 is made up of 12 amino acids.

This clonotype was detected ten times or more. The chain combines TRBV13 with TRBJ1-2; 7 bases map to TRBD1. The CDR3 is made up of 14 amino acids. Trimming cost V 4 bases and J 8 bases; bases outside gene matches: 10. Per germline, CDR1 PRHDT and CDR2 FYEKMQ (reference sequence). Here the CDR3 reads CASSSVDRAGGYTF. CDR3 bases: TGTGCCAGCAGCTCCGTCGACAGGGCGGGCGGCTACACCTTC.